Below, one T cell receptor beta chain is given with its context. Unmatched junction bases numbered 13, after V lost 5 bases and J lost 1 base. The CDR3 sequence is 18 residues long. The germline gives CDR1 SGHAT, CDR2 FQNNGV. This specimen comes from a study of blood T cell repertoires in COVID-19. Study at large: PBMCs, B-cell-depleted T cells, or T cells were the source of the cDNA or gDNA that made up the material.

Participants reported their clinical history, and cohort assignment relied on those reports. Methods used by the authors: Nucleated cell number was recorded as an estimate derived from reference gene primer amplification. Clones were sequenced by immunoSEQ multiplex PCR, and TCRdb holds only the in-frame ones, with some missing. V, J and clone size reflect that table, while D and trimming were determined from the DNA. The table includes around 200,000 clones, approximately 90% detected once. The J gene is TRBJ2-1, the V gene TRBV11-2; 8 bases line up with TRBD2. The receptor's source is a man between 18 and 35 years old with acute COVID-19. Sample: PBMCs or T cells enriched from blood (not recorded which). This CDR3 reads CASSRAGSSGPSYNEQFF. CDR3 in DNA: TGTGCCAGCAGCCGGGCGGGGTCTAGCGGGCCTTCCTACAATGAGCAGTTCTTC. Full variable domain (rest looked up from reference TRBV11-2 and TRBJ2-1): EAGVAQSPRYKIIEKRQSVAFWCNPISGHATLYWYQQILGQGPKLLIQFQNNGVVDDSQLPKDRFSAERLKGVDSTLKIQPAKLEDSAVYLCASSRAGSSGPSYNEQFFGPGTRLTVL.